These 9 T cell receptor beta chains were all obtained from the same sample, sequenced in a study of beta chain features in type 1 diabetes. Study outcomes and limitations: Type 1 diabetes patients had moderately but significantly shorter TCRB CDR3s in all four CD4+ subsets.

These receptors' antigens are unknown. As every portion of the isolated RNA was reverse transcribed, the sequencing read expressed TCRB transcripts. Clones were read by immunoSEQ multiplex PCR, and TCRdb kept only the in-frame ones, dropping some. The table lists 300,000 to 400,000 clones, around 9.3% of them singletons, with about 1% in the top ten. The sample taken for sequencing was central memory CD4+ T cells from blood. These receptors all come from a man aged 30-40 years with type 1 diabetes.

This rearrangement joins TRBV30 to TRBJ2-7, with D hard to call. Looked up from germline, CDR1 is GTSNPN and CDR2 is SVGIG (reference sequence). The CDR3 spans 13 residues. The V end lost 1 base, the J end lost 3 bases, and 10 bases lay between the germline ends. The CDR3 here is CAWSALLNYEQYF. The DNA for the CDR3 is TGTGCCTGGAGTGCCCTCCTCAACTACGAGCAGTACTTC. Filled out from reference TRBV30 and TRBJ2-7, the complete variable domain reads SQTIHQWPATLVQPVGSPLSLECTVEGTSNPNLYWYRQAAGRGLQLLFYSVGIGQISSEVPQNLSASRPQDRQFILSSKKLLLSDSGFYLCAWSALLNYEQYFGPGTRLTVT.

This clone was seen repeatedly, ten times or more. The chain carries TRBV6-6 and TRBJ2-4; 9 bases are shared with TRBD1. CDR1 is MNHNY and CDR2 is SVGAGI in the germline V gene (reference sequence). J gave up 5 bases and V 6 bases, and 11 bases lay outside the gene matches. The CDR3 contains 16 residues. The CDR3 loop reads CASSFPPGQGQNIQYF. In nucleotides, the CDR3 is TGTGCCAGCAGCTTCCCTCCGGGACAGGGTCAAAACATTCAGTACTTC.

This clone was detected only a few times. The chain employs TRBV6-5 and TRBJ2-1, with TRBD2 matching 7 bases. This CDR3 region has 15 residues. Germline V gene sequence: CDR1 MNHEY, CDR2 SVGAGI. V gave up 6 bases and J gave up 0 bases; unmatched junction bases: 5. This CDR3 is CASRLAESSYNEQFF. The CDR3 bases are TGTGCCAGCAGGCTAGCGGAGAGCTCCTACAATGAGCAGTTCTTC.

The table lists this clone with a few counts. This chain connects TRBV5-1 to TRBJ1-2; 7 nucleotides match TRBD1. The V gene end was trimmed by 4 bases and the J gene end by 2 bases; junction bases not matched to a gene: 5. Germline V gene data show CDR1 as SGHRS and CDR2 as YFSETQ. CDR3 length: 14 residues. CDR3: CASSPGTANYGYTF. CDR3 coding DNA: TGCGCCAGCAGCCCGGGGACAGCGAACTATGGCTACACCTTC.

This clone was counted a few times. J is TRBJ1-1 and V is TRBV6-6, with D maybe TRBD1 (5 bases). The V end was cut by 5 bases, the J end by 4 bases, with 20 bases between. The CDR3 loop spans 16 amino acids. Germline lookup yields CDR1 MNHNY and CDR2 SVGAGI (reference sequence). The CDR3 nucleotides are TGTGCCAGCAGTCATCGGATAGACAGAAAGCTCACTGAAGCTTTCTTT. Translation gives CASSHRIDRKLTEAFF.

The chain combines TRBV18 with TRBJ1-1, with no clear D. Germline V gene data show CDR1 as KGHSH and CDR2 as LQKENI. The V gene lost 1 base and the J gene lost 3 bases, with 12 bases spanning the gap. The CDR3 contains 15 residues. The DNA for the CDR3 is TGTGCCAGCTCACCACGTAGGGATACGGACACTGAAGCTTTCTTT. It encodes CASSPRRDTDTEAFF.

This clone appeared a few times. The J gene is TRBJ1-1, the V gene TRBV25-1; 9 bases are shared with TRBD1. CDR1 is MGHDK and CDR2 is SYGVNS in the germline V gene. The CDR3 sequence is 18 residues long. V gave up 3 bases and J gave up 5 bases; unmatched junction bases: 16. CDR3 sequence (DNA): TGTGCCAGCAGTGATGCCGGGACAGGGACAAAGAGGGGGACTGAAGCTTTCTTT. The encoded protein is CASSDAGTGTKRGTEAFF.

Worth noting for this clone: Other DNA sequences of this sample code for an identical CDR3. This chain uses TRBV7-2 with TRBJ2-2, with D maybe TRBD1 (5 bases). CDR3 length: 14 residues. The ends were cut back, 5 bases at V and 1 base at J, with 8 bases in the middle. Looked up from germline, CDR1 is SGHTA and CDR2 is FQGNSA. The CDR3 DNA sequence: TGTGCCAGCAGCCTCGACAGGAACACCGGGGAGCTGTTTTTT. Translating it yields CASSLDRNTGELFF. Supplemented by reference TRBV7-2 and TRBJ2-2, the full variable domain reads GAGVSQSPSNKVTEKGKDVELRCDPISGHTALYWYRQSLGQGLEFLIYFQGNSAPDKSGLPSDRFSAERTGGSVSTLTIQRTQQEDSAVYLCASSLDRNTGELFFGEGSRLTVL.

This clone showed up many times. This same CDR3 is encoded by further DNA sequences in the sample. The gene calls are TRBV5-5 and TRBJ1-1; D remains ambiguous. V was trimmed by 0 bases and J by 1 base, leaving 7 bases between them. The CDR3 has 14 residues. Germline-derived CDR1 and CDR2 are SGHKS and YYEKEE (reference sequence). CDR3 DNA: TGTGCCAGCAGCTTGGAGGGATGGAACACTGAAGCTTTCTTT. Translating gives CASSLEGWNTEAFF.